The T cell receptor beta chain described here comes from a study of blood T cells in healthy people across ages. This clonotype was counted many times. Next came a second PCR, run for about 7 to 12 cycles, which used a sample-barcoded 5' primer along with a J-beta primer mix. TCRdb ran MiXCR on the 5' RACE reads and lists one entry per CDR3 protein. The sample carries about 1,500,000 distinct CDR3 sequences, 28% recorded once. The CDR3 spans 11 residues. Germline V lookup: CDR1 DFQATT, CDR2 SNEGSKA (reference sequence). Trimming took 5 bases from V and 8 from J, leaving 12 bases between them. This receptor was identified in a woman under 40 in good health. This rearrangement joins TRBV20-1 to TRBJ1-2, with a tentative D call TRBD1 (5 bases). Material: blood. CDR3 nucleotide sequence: TGCAGTGCTCGTGTCAGGGTCGGCTACACCTTC. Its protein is CSARVRVGYTF.